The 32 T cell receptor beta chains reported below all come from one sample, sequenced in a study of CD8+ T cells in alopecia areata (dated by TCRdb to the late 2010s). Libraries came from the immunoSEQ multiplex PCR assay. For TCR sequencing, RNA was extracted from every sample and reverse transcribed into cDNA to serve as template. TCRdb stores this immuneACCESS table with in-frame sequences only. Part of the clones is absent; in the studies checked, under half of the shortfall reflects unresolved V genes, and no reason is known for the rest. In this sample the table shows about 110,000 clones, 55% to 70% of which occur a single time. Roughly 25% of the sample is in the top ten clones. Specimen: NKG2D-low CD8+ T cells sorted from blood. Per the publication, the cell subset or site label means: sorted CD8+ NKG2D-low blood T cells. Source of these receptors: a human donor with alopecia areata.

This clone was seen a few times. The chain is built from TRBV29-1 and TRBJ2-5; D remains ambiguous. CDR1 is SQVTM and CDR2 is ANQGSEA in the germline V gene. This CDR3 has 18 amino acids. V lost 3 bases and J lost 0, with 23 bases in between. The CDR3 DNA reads TGCAGCGTTGAGGATCCGGAGTCGAGGAGAATCTACCAAGAGACCCAGTACTTC. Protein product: CSVEDPESRRIYQETQYF.

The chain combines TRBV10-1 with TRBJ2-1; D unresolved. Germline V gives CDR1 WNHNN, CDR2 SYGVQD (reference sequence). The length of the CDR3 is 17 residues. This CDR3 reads CPTTPLSQTSSYNEQFF. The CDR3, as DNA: TGCCCCACCACTCCCCTCTCACAGACGAGCTCCTACAATGAGCAGTTCTTC.

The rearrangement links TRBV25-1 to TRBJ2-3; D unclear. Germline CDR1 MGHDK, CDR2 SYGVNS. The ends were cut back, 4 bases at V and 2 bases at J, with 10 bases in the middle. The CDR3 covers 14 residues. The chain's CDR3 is CASSGGQVTDTQYF. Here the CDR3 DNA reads TGTGCCAGCAGTGGTGGTCAGGTCACAGATACGCAGTATTTT.

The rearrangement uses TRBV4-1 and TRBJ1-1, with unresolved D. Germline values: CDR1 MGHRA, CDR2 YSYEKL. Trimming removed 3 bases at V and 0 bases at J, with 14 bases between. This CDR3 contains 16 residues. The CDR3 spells CASSHPTGRLNTEAFF. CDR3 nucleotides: TGCGCCAGCAGCCATCCTACCGGGAGACTGAACACTGAAGCTTTCTTT.

The CDR3 nucleotides are TGTGCCAGCAGCCGGACTAGCGGGAGAGTCGGGAATGAGCAGTTCTTC. This gives the protein CASSRTSGRVGNEQFF. The V call is TRBV7-3, the J call TRBJ2-1, with 13 positions matching TRBD2. The CDR3 runs 16 residues. The junction had 8 bases not matched to a gene; V was cut back by 5 bases and J by 7 bases. Germline V lookup: CDR1 SGHTA, CDR2 FQGTGA.

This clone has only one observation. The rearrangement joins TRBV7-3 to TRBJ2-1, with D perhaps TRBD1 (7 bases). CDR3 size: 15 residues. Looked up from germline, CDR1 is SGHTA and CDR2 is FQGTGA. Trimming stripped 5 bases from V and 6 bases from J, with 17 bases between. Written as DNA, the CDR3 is TGTGCCAGCAGCATCGGTCAGGGGGGTGGCAATGAGCAGTTCTTC. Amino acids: CASSIGQGGGNEQFF.

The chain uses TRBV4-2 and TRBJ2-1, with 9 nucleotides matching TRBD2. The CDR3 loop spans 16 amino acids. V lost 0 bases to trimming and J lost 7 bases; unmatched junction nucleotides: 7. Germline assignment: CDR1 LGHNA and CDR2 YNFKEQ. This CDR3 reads CASSQDRSGSGNEQFF. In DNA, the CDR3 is TGTGCCAGCAGCCAAGATCGTAGCGGGAGTGGTAATGAGCAGTTCTTC.

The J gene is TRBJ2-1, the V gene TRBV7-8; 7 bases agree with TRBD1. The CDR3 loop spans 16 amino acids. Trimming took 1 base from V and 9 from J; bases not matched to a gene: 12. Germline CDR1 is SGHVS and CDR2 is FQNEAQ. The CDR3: CASSLVGRGYGGEQFF. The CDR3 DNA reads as TGTGCCAGCAGCTTAGTTGGCAGGGGGTACGGTGGTGAGCAGTTCTTC.

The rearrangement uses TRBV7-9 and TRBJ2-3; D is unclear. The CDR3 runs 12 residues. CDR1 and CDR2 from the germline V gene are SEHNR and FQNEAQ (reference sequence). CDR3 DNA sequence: TGTGCGATCACAAGGGGCACAGATACGCAGTATTTT. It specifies CAITRGTDTQYF.

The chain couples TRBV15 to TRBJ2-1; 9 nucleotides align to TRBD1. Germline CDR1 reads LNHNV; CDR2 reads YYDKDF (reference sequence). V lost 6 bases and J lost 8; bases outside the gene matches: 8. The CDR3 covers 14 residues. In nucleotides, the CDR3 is TGTGCCACCAGTCGGGACAGGGCTTACTATGAGCAGTTCTTC. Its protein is CATSRDRAYYEQFF. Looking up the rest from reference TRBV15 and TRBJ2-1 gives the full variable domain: DAMVIQNPRYQVTQFGKPVTLSCSQTLNHNVMYWYQQKSSQAPKLLFHYYDKDFNNEADTPDNFQSRRPNTSFCFLDIRSPGLGDTAMYLCATSRDRAYYEQFFGPGTRLTVL.

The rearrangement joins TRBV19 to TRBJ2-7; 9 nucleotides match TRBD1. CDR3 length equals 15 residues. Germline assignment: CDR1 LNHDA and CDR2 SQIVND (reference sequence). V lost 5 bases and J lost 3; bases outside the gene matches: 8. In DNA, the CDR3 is TGTGCCAGTAGTCCTCGGACAGGGGCGAACTACGAGCAGTACTTC. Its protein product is CASSPRTGANYEQYF.

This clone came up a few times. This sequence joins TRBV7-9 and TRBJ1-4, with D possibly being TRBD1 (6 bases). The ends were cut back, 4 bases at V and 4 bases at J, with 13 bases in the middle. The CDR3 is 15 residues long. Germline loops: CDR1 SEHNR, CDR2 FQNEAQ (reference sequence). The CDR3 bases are TGTGCCAGCAGCTCGTCGCGGGACATTAATGAAAAACTGTTTTTT. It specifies CASSSSRDINEKLFF.

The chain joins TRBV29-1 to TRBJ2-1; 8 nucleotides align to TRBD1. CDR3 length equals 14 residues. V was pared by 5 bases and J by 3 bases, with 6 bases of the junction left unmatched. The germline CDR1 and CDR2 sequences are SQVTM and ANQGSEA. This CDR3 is CSVTGTGIYNEQFF. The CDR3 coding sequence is TGCAGCGTTACCGGGACAGGCATCTACAATGAGCAGTTCTTC.

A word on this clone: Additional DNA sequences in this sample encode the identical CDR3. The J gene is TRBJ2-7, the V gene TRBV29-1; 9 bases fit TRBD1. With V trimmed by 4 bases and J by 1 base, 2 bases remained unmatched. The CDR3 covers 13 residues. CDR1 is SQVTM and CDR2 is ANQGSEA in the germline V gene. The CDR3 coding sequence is TGCAGCGTTGTAGGGACAGGGTCCTACGAGCAGTACTTC. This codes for CSVVGTGSYEQYF.

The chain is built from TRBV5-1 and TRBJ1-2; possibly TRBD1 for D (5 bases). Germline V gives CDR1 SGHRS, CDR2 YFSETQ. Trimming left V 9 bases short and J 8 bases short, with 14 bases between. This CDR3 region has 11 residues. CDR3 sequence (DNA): TGCGCCACCGGGACGGGCAACGGCTACACCTTC. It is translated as CATGTGNGYTF.

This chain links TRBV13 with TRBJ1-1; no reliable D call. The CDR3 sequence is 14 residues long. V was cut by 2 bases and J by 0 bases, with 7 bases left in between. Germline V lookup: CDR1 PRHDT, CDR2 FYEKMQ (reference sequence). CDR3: CASSLSGMNTEAFF. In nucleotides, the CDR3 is TGTGCCAGCAGCTTATCCGGGATGAACACTGAAGCTTTCTTT.

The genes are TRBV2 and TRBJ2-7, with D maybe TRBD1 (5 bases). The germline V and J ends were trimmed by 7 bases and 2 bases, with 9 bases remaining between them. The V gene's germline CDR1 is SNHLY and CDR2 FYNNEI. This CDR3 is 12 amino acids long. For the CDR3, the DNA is TGTGCCAGCATGGACATCACCTACGAGCAGTACTTC. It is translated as CASMDITYEQYF.

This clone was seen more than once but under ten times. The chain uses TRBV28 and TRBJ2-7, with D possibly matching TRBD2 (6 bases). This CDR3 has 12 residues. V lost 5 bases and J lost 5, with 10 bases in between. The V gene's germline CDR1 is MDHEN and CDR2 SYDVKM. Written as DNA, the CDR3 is TGTGCCAGCAGTCCACGGAGGGACGAGCAGTACTTC. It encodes CASSPRRDEQYF.

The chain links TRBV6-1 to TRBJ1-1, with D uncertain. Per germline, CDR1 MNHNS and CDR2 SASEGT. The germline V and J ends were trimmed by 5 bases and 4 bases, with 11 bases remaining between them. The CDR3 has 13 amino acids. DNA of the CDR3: TGTGCCAGCAGTCCGCGGTCGTTCACTGAAGCTTTCTTT. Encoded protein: CASSPRSFTEAFF.

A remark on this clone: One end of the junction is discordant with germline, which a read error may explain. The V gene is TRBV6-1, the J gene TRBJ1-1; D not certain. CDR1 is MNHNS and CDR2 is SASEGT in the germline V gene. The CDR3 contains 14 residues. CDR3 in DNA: TGTGCCAGCAGGGGATGGCTTGTTGACACTGAAGCTTTTTTT. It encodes CASRGWLVDTEAFF.

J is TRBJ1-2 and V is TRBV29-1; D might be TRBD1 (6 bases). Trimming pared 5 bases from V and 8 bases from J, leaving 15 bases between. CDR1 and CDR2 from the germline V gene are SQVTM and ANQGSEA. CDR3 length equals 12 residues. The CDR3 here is CSVPGHPDGYTF. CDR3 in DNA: TGCAGCGTTCCGGGACACCCCGACGGCTACACCTTC.

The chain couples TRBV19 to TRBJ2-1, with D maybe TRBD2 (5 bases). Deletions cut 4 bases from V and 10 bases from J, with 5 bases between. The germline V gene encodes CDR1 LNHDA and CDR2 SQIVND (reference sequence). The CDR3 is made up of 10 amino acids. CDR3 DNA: TGTGCCAGTAGTAGAGGGGAGCAGTTCTTC. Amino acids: CASSRGEQFF.

The CDR3 nucleotides are TGTGCCAGCGAGCCCGGGACTAGCGCAACCTACGAGCAGTACTTC. Amino acid sequence: CASEPGTSATYEQYF. This chain links TRBV2 with TRBJ2-7; 10 nucleotides align to TRBD2. The CDR3 loop spans 15 amino acids. With 8 bases clipped from V and 2 bases from J, the junction kept 9 bases outside the gene matches. Germline V gene lookup returns CDR1 SNHLY and CDR2 FYNNEI.

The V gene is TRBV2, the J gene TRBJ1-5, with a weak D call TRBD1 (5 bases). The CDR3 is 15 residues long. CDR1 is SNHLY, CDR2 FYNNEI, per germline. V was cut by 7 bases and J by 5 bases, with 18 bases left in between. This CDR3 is CASKPWRGVDQPQHF. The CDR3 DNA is TGTGCCAGCAAACCTTGGAGAGGGGTAGATCAGCCCCAGCATTTT.

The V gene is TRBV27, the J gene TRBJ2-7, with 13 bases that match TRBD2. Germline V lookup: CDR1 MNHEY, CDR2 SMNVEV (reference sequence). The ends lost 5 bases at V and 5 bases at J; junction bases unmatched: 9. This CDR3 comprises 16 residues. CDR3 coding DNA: TGTGCCAGCAGTCCCACAACTAGCGGGAGGGCCGACGAGCAGTACTTC. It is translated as CASSPTTSGRADEQYF.

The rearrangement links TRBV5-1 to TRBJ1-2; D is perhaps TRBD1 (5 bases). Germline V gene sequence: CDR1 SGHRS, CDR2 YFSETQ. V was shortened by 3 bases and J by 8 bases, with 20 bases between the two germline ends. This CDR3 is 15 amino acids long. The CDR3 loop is CASSSRRESRDGYTF. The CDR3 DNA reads TGCGCCAGCAGCTCGAGACGGGAGAGTAGGGACGGCTACACCTTC.

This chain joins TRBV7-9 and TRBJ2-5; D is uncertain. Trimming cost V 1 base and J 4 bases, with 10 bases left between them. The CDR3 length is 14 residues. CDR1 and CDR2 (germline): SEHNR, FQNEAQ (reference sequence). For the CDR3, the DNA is TGTGCCAGCAGCTTAGACGAGAGTGGAGAGACCCAGTACTTC. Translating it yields CASSLDESGETQYF.

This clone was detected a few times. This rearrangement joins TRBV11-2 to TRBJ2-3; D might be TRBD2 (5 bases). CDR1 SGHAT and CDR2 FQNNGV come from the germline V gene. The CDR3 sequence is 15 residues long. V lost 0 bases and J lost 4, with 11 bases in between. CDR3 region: CASSLEALAADTQYF. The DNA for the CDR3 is TGTGCCAGCAGCTTAGAGGCTCTAGCAGCAGATACGCAGTATTTT.

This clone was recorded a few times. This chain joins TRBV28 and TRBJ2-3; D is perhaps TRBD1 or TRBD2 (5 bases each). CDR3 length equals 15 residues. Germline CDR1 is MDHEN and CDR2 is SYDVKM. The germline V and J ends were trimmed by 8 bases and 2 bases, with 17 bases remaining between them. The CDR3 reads CASRNRDLPTDTQYF. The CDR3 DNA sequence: TGTGCCAGCCGGAACCGGGACCTACCCACAGATACGCAGTATTTT. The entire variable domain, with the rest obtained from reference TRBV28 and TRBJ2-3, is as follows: DVKVTQSSRYLVKRTGEKVFLECVQDMDHENMFWYRQDPGLGLRLIYFSYDVKMKEKGDIPEGYSVSREKKERFSLILESASTNQTSMYLCASRNRDLPTDTQYFGPGTRLTVL.

The CDR3 nucleotides read TGTGCCAGCAGCTTGCGTTGGGCCTCCTACAATGAGCAGTTCTTC. Residues: CASSLRWASYNEQFF. This chain uses TRBV5-6 with TRBJ2-1; D not certain. Trimming removed 1 base from V and 0 bases from J, with 8 bases in between. The CDR3 runs 15 residues. Germline V lookup: CDR1 SGHDT, CDR2 YYEEEE.

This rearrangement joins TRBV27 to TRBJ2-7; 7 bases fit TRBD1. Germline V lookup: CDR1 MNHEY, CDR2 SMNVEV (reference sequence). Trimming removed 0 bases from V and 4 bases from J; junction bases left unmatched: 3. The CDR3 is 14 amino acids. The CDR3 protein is CASSLSTGIYEQYF. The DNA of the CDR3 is TGTGCCAGCAGTTTATCGACAGGGATTTACGAGCAGTACTTC.

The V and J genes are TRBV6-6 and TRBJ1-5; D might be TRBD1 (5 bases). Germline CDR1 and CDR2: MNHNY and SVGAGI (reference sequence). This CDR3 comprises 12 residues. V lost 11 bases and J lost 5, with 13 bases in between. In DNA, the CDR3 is TGTGCCGGGGGGAGGGAGGATCAGCCCCAGCATTTT. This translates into CAGGREDQPQHF.